This T cell receptor (beta chain) derives from a study of identical twins. The authors used template switching to add a universal primer site and gave cDNA unique molecular identifiers. TCRdb reprocessed the 5' RACE reads via MiXCR and lists one record per CDR3 protein. The sample lists about 530,000 distinct CDR3 sequences, approximately 16% occurring once. The length of the CDR3 is 14 residues. V was shortened by 8 bases and J by 3 bases, with 16 bases between the two germline ends. Germline lookup yields CDR1 LNHDA and CDR2 SQIVND (reference sequence). General observations from the study: Where beta out-of-frame sequences were concerned, excess twin sharing was weaker.

Regarding this clonotype: Its antigen is not identified.

In addition, the sample was reused for a study of yellow fever vaccine responses in identical twins. From that paper: The authors reported partly convergent, partly personalized vaccine responses in identical twins.

Input material: CD4+ T cells sorted from blood. This chain joins TRBV19 and TRBJ1-2; possible D gene TRBD1, 5 bases. This TCR was sampled from a woman younger than 35 in good health. The CDR3 is CASSPGDSYYGYTF. The DNA of the CDR3 is TGTGCCAGTTCTCCCGGCGACAGCTACTATGGCTACACCTTC. The entire variable domain, with the rest obtained from reference TRBV19 and TRBJ1-2, is as follows: DGGITQSPKYLFRKEGQNVTLSCEQNLNHDAMYWYRQDPGQGLRLIYYSQIVNDFQKGDIAEGYSVSREKKESFPLTVTSAQKNPTAFYLCASSPGDSYYGYTFGSGTRLTVV.